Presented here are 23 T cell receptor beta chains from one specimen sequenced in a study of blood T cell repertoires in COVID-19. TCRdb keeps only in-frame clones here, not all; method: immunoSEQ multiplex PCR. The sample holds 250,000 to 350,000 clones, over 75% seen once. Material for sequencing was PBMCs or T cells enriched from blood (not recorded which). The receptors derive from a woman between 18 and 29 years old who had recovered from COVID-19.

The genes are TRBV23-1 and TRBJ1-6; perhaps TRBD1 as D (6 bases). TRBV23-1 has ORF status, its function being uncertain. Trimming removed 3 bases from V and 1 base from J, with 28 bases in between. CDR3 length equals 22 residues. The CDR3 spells CASSHHPTRGADPPSYNSPLHF. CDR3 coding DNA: TGCGCCAGCAGTCACCACCCTACGCGGGGGGCGGACCCCCCTTCCTATAATTCACCCCTCCACTTT.

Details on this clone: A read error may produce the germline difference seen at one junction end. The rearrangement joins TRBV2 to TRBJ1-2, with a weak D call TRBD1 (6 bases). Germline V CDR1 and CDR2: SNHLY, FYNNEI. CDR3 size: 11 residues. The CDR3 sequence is CASTGAYGYTF. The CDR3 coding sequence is TGTGCCAGCACAGGGGCTTATGGCTACACCTTT.

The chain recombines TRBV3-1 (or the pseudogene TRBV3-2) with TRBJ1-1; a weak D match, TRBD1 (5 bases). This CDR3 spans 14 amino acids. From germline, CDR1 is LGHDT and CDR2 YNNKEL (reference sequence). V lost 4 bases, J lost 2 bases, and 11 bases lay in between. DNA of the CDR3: TGTGCCAGCAGCCCTCCTCAGGGTAACACTGAAGCTTTCTTT. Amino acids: CASSPPQGNTEAFF.

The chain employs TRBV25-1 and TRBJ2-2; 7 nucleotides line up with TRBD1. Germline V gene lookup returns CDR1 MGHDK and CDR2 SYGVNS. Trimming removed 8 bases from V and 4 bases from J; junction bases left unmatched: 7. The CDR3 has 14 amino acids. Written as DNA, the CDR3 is TGTGCCAGCGGTAAGGGGGCCATCACCGGGGAGCTGTTTTTT. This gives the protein CASGKGAITGELFF.

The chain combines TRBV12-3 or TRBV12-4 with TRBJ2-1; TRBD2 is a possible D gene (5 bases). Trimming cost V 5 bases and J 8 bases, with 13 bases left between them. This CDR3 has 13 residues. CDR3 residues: CASSPLGGDEQFF. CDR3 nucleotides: TGTGCCAGCAGTCCTCTAGGAGGAGATGAGCAGTTCTTC.

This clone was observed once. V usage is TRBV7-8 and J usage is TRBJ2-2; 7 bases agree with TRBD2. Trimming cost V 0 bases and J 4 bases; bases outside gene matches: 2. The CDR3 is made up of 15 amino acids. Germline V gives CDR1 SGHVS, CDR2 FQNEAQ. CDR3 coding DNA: TGTGCCAGCAGCTTAGCGTCGGGGGGCACCGGGGAGCTGTTTTTT. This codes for CASSLASGGTGELFF.

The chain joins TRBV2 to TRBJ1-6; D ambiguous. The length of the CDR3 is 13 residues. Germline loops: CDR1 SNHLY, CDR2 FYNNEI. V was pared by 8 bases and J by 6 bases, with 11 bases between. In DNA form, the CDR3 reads TGTGCCAGCGAGGCACGGAGTAATTCACCCCTCCACTTT. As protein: CASEARSNSPLHF.

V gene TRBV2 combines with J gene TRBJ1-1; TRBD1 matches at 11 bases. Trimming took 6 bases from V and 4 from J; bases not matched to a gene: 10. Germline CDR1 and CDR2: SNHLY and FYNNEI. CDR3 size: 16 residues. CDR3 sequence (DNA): TGTGCCAGCAGGGACGGGATGGGGACAGGGGGCACTGAAGCTTTCTTT. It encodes CASRDGMGTGGTEAFF.

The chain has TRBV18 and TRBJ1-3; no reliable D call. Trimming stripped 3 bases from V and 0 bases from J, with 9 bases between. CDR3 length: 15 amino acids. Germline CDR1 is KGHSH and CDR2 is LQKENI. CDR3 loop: CASSPYSSSGNTIYF. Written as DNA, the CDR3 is TGTGCCAGCTCACCCTACAGTTCCTCTGGAAACACCATATATTTT.

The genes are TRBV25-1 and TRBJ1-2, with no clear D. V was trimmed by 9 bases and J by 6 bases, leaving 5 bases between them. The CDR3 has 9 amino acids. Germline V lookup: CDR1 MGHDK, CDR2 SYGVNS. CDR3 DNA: TGTGCCAGGAGCCATGGCTACACCTTC. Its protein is CARSHGYTF.

CDR3 loop: CASSADRGRTYNEQFF. The CDR3 DNA reads as TGTGCCAGCAGCGCTGACAGGGGAAGAACCTACAATGAGCAGTTCTTC. This chain links TRBV5-6 with TRBJ2-1; TRBD1 matches 8 bases. This CDR3 has 16 residues. V was clipped by 4 bases and J by 2 bases; unmatched bases: 8. CDR1 and CDR2 from the germline V gene are SGHDT and YYEEEE. The whole variable domain, remainder taken from reference TRBV5-6 and TRBJ2-1, is DAGVTQSPTHLIKTRGQQVTLRCSPKSGHDTVSWYQQALGQGPQFIFQYYEEEERQRGNFPDRFSGHQFPNYSSELNVNALLLGDSALYLCASSADRGRTYNEQFFGPGTRLTVL.

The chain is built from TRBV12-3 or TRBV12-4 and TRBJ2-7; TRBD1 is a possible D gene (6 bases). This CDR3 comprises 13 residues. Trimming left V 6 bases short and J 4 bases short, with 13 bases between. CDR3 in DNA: TGTGCCAGCAGGGGACAAAAAGGGTACGAGCAGTACTTC. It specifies CASRGQKGYEQYF.

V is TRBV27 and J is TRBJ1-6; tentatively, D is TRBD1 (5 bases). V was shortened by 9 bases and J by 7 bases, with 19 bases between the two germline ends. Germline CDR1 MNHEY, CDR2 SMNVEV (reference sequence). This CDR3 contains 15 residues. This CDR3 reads CASQLDLGVNSPLHF. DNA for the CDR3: TGTGCCAGTCAGCTCGACTTAGGGGTAAATTCACCCCTCCACTTT.

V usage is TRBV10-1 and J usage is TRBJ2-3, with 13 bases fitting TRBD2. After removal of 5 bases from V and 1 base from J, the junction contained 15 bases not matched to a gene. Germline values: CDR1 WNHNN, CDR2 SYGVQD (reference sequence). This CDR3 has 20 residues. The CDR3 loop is CASSLGTGTSGVPRTDTQYF. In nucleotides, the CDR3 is TGCGCCAGCAGTCTAGGAACCGGGACTAGCGGGGTCCCCCGCACAGATACGCAGTATTTT.

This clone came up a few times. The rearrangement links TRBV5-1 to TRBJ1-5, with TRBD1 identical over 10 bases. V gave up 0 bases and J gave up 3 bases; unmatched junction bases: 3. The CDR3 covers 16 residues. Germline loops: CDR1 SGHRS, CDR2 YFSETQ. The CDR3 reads CASSLDGTGVNQPQHF. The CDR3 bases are TGCGCCAGCAGCTTGGATGGGACAGGGGTCAATCAGCCCCAGCATTTT.

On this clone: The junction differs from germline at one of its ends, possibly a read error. The CDR3 DNA sequence: TGTGCTAGCAGCAAACAGGGAACAGATACGCAGTATTTT. It codes for CASSKQGTDTQYF. The V call is TRBV7-7, the J call TRBJ2-3; perhaps TRBD1 as D (6 bases). CDR3 length: 13 residues. Germline lookup yields CDR1 SSHAT and CDR2 FNYEAQ (reference sequence). The full variable domain, with the rest looked up from reference TRBV7-7 and TRBJ2-3, is GAGVSQSPRYKVTKRGQDVTLRCDPISSHATLYWYQQALGQGPEFLTYFNYEAQPDKSGLPSDRFSAERPEGSISTLTIQRTEQRDSAMYRCASSKQGTDTQYFGPGTRLTVL.

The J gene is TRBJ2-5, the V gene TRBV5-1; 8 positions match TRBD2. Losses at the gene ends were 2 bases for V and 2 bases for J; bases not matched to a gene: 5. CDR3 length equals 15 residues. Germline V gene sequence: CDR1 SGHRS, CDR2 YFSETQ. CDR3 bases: TGCGCCAGCAGCTTTCAAGCGGGGGTTCAAGAGACCCAGTACTTC. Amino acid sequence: CASSFQAGVQETQYF.

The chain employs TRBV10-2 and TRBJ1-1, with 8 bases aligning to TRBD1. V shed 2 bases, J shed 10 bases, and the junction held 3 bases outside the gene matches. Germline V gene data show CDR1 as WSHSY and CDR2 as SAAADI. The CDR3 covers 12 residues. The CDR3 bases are TGCGCCAGCAGTGAGGACAGGGGTGGAGCTTTCTTT. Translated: CASSEDRGGAFF.

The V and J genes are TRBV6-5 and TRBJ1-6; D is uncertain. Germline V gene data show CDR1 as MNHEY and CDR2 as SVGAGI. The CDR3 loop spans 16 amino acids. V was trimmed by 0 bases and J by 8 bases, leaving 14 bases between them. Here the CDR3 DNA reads TGTGCCAGCAGTTACTCGAACGCACCCGGTCATTCACCCCTCCACTTT. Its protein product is CASSYSNAPGHSPLHF.

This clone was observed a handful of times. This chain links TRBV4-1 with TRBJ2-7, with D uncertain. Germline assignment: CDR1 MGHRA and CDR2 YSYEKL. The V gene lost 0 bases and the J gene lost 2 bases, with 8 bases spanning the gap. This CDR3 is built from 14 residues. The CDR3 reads CASSQEVVPYEQYF. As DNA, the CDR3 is TGCGCCAGCAGCCAAGAGGTAGTTCCCTACGAGCAGTACTTC.

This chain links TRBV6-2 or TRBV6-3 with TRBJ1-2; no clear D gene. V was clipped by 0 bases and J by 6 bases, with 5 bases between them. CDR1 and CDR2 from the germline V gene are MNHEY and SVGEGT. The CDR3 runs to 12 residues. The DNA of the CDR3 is TGTGCCAGCAGTTACTCGGGAGATGGCTACACCTTC. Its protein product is CASSYSGDGYTF.

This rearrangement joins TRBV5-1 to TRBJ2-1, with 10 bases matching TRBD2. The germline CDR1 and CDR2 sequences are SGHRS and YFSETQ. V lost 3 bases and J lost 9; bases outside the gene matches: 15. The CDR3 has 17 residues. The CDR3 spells CASSSEILAGAPGEQFF. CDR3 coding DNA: TGCGCCAGCAGCTCAGAGATTCTAGCGGGGGCGCCCGGTGAGCAGTTCTTC.

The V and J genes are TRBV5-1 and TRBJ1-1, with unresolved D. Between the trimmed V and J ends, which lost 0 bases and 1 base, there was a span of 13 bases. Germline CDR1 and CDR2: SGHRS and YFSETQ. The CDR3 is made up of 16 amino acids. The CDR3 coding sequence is TGCGCCAGCAGCTTGGTTGAGTTGGGAGGGAACACTGAAGCTTTCTTT. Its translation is CASSLVELGGNTEAFF. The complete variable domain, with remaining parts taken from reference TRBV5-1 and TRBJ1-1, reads KAGVTQTPRYLIKTRGQQVTLSCSPISGHRSVSWYQQTPGQGLQFLFEYFSETQRNKGNFPGRFSGRQFSNSRSEMNVSTLELGDSALYLCASSLVELGGNTEAFFGQGTRLTVV.